Described below is a single T cell receptor beta chain sequence and its context. This clonotype showed up many times. The target of this receptor is not known. Base qualities were left out, and no much larger clone turns up one base away. Stable Graves' hyperthyroidism was defined as no progression to ophthalmopathy during 18 months of follow-up. Hyperthyroidism patients were aged 18 to 65 years and newly diagnosed, with disease duration of less than 2 months. Patients with uncontrolled infections, other autoimmune diseases, pregnancy or lactation were excluded. Diagnoses were based on clinical symptoms, serum thyroxine and TRAb, thyroid ultrasound and orbital computed tomography. Ficoll-Paque density gradient centrifugation was used to isolate PBMCs from approximately 10 ml of fresh peripheral blood. Total RNA was extracted using Trizol reagent, and RNA quality was assessed on an Agilent 2100 Bioanalyzer.

This record belongs to a study of T cells in Graves' hyperthyroidism and ophthalmopathy (dated by TCRdb to about 2019). Concerning the study at large: Peripheral blood was collected at initial diagnosis, before any treatment. The study also compared thyroid tissue and blood T-cell repertoires from a handful of Graves' hyperthyroidism patients. The 75 to 100 discovery patients were randomly divided into training and test sets at a 7:3 ratio. A discovery cohort of roughly 100 patients, about 40 with Graves' ophthalmopathy and about 58 with stable Graves' hyperthyroidism, was used to find distinguishing TCR V-J signatures. After sampling, hyperthyroidism patients received methimazole starting at 30 mg daily, and ophthalmopathy patients received high-dose intravenous methylprednisolone. Prospective prediction of ophthalmopathy was tested in an independent validation cohort consisting of roughly 19 hyperthyroidism patients and around 16 patients who later progressed to ophthalmopathy. The paper reports TCR Vbeta CDR3 sequencing of over 120 peripheral blood samples: under 45 ophthalmopathy, 70 to 85 hyperthyroidism and around 17 progressor patients. Study-wide conclusions, independent of this receptor: Most expanded thyroid clonotypes (frequency above 0.001) were also detected in blood, suggesting blood repertoires may reflect thyroid immune responses. During validation, the model predicted progression to ophthalmopathy a median of about 6.5 months ahead of onset, with around 71% sensitivity and less than 85% specificity. A 13 V-J signature model separated ophthalmopathy from stable hyperthyroidism, with over 85% sensitivity and 81.08% specificity in cross-validation and 80%/75% in testing. Sample size was not statistically predetermined, and blinding of investigators to group allocation was not performed.

The TCR beta CDR3 regions were amplified from RNA transcripts. A first-round RT-PCR of the TCR CDR3 used the HTBI primer set with the Qiagen OneStep RT-PCR kit. A second multiplex PCR round built the libraries, followed by size selection and purification. Sequencing of the libraries was done on an Illumina HiSeq2000 using paired-end 100 bp reads. The paper's data handling went like this. SOAPnuke was used to process the raw data, removing reads that contained adapters or uncalled bases, had a mean Phred below 15, or lacked an exact match to the constant primer or identifier. High-quality paired reads were merged using COPE v1.2.5, and each unique nucleotide sequence was defined as a clonotype. Clonotypes were aligned to IMGT TRBV, TRBD and TRBJ reference segments using MiTCR v1.1. Only V-J combinations with frequency above 0.0001, covering roughly 99% of repertoires, were analysed. A TCS score was defined as the ratio between F50 (clonal expansion) and ExV (chaos), using BLOSUM62-based TCRdist between CDR3 peptides within each V-J. Welch's t-statistics and random forest reduced around 520 V-J features to about 13, which were used in a naive Bayes classifier (R e1071). TCRdb applied fastp at Q25 and MiXCR to the public reads, then kept only in-frame beta chains. Duplicate CDR3 protein sequences are folded into a single record with the most common DNA and genes. In this record, the V and J calls reflect TCRdb's handling and not the investigators' own analysis. This sample comprises more than 150,000 distinct CDR3 sequences, around 15% of them detected only once. Roughly 30% of the sample is taken by the ten largest.

The specimen sequenced was blood. The receptor was isolated from a woman aged 45-60 years with Graves' hyperthyroidism.

The CDR3 reads as follows: CASSLDGDRGRDEQFF. The DNA sequence reads TGTGCCAGCAGCCTGGATGGGGACAGGGGTCGAGATGAGCAGTTCTTC. This chain is built from TRBV13 and TRBJ2-1; the central 10 bases match TRBD1. Measured from the cysteine to the phenylalanine, the CDR3 is 16 residues long. CDR3 DNA is the only sequence kept; it has 48 bases, read in frame from the first base. CDR1 is given as PRHDT and CDR2 as FYEKMQ, both from the germline V gene (reference sequence). Germline trimming: 5 bases from V, 8 bases from J; junction bases outside gene matches: 12.